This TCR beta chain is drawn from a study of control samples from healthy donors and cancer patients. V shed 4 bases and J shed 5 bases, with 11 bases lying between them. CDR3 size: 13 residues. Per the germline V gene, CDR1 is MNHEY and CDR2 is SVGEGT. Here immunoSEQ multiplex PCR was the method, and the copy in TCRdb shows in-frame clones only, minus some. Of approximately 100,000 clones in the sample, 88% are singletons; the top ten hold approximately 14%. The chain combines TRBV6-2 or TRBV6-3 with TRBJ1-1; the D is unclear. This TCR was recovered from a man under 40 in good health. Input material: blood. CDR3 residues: CASSSLLWTEAFF. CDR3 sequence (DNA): TGTGCCAGCAGTTCCCTATTATGGACTGAAGCTTTCTTT.